This TCR beta chain was sequenced for a study of blood T cell repertoires in COVID-19. Method: immunoSEQ multiplex PCR; TCRdb's copy keeps in-frame clones and lacks some. The sample includes approximately 320,000 clones, 85% seen only once; the top ten take roughly 7%. The CDR3 has 11 residues. The ends were cut back, 4 bases at V and 3 bases at J, with 4 bases in the middle. CDR1 and CDR2 from the germline V gene are MNHEY and SMNVEV (reference sequence). This TCR was recovered from a human donor in a cohort sampled during active COVID-19. The sample comprised peripheral blood. This rearrangement joins TRBV27 to TRBJ2-7; D remains ambiguous. CDR3 nucleotides: TGTGCCAGCAGTTATCACTACGAGCAGTACTTC. Translating it yields CASSYHYEQYF.